Listed below are T cell receptor beta chains from one sample, sequenced in a study of cytomegalovirus exposure and HLA in healthy donors. Profiling relied on immunoSEQ multiplex PCR, and the TCRdb table lists in-frame clones only, not all of them. The sample includes around 150,000 clones, roughly 80% of them seen just once. Source material: PBMCs. The receptors come from a man in his forties in good health and CMV-seronegative. Each CDR3 is given with its conserved first and last residue. D genes are given only for firm matches. Where a row states a size, it is once, few, many or the class of an expanded clone; other rows omit it.

V gene: TRBV7-9; clone size: -; D gene: -; J gene: TRBJ1-1; CDR3 length: 14; CDR3 protein: CASSPRTVNTEAFF; CDR3 DNA: TGTGCCAGCAGCCCGAGGACAGTGAACACTGAAGCTTTCTTT
V gene: TRBV6-1; clone size: -; D gene: -; J gene: TRBJ2-7; CDR3 length: 11; CDR3 protein: CASSETGEQYF; CDR3 DNA: TGTGCCAGCAGTGAAACGGGCGAGCAGTACTTC
V gene: TRBV6-5; clone size: few; D gene: TRBD1; J gene: TRBJ2-1; CDR3 length: 15; CDR3 protein: CASRKTGLDRNEQFF; CDR3 DNA: TGTGCCAGCAGAAAGACAGGGTTAGACAGAAATGAGCAGTTCTTC
V gene: TRBV5-6; clone size: -; D gene: TRBD2; J gene: TRBJ2-1; CDR3 length: 12; CDR3 protein: CASSLAAGDQFF; CDR3 DNA: TGTGCCAGCAGCTTGGCAGCGGGGGACCAGTTCTTC
V gene: TRBV11-2; clone size: -; D gene: -; J gene: TRBJ1-3; CDR3 length: 15; CDR3 protein: CASSWDGSSGNTIYF; CDR3 DNA: TGTGCCAGCAGTTGGGACGGGAGCTCTGGAAACACCATATATTTT
V gene: TRBV7-9; clone size: -; D gene: TRBD1; J gene: TRBJ2-7; CDR3 length: 14; CDR3 protein: CASSLERDRGEQYF; CDR3 DNA: TGTGCCAGCAGCTTAGAGCGGGACAGGGGCGAGCAGTACTTC
V gene: TRBV2; clone size: once; D gene: -; J gene: TRBJ2-3; CDR3 length: 11; CDR3 protein: CASSPPNTQYF; CDR3 DNA: TGTGCCAGCAGTCCCCCCAATACGCAGTATTTT
V gene: TRBV28; clone size: -; D gene: TRBD2; J gene: TRBJ2-5; CDR3 length: 16; CDR3 protein: CASSRASGENQETQYF; CDR3 DNA: TGTGCCAGCAGTCGCGCTAGCGGGGAGAACCAAGAGACCCAGTACTTC
V gene: TRBV30; clone size: -; D gene: TRBD1; J gene: TRBJ2-7; CDR3 length: 14; CDR3 protein: CAWRGQLYSYEQYF; CDR3 DNA: TGTGCCTGGCGGGGACAGCTTTACTCCTACGAGCAGTACTTC
V gene: TRBV9; clone size: -; D gene: -; J gene: TRBJ2-7; CDR3 length: 14; CDR3 protein: CASSVLQSSIEQYF; CDR3 DNA: TGTGCCAGCAGCGTCCTACAGTCTTCAATCGAGCAGTACTTC
V gene: TRBV6-5; clone size: -; D gene: -; J gene: TRBJ2-3; CDR3 length: 13; CDR3 protein: CASRSHFTGVLSF; CDR3 DNA: TGTGCCAGCAGGTCGCACTTTACGGGGGTACTGAGTTTT
V gene: TRBV7-8; clone size: -; D gene: -; J gene: TRBJ2-7; CDR3 length: 15; CDR3 protein: CASSLEETVPYEQYF; CDR3 DNA: TGTGCCAGCAGCCTAGAGGAGACAGTTCCCTACGAGCAGTACTTC
V gene: TRBV5-1; clone size: -; D gene: -; J gene: TRBJ1-2; CDR3 length: 14; CDR3 protein: CASSSGAPPDGYTF; CDR3 DNA: TGCGCCAGCAGCTCGGGAGCCCCCCCGGATGGCTACACCTTC
V gene: TRBV5-1; clone size: few; D gene: -; J gene: TRBJ2-7; CDR3 length: 14; CDR3 protein: CASRSAGLSYEQYF; CDR3 DNA: TGCGCCAGCAGGAGCGCCGGACTCTCCTACGAGCAGTACTTC
V gene: TRBV6-6; clone size: -; D gene: -; J gene: TRBJ2-6; CDR3 length: 16; CDR3 protein: CASSSGQFEWANVLTF; CDR3 DNA: TGTGCCAGCAGTTCCGGACAGTTCGAATGGGCCAACGTCCTGACTTTC
V gene: TRBV7-9; clone size: few; D gene: TRBD2; J gene: TRBJ2-7; CDR3 length: 16; CDR3 protein: CASSLVGRGGQDEQYF; CDR3 DNA: TGTGCCAGCAGCTTAGTGGGGCGGGGGGGCCAGGACGAGCAGTACTTC